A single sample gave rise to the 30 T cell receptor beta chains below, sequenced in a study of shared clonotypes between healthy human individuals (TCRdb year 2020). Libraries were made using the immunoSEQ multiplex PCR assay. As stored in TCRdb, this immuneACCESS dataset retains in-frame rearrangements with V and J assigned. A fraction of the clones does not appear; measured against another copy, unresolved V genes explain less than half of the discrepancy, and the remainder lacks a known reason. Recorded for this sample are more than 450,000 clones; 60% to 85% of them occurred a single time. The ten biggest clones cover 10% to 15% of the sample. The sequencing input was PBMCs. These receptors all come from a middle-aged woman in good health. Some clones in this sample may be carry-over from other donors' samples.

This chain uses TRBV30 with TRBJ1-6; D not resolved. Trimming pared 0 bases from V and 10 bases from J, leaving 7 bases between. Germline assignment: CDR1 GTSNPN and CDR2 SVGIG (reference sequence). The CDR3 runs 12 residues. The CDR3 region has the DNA TGTGCCTGGAGTGTAAGTTCCTCACCCCTCCACTTT. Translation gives CAWSVSSSPLHF.

The CDR3 nucleotides read TGTGCCAGCAGCTTGGGCGCCCATGAAGCTTTCTTT. This sequence encodes CASSLGAHEAFF. The rearrangement links TRBV7-9 to TRBJ1-1; D call uncertain. CDR1 and CDR2 (germline): SEHNR, FQNEAQ (reference sequence). The CDR3 runs 12 residues. The germline V and J ends were trimmed by 3 bases and 7 bases, with 9 bases remaining between them. Filled out from reference TRBV7-9 and TRBJ1-1, the complete variable domain reads DTGVSQNPRHKITKRGQNVTFRCDPISEHNRLYWYRQTLGQGPEFLTYFQNEAQLEKSRLLSDRFSAERPKGSFSTLEIQRTEQGDSAMYLCASSLGAHEAFFGQGTRLTVV.

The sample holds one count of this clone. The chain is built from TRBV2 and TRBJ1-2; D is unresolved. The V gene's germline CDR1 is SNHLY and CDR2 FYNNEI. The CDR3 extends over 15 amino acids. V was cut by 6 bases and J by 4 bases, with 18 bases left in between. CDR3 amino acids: CASRPRGQDFYGYTF. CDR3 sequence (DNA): TGTGCCAGCAGGCCCCGAGGTCAGGACTTCTATGGCTACACCTTC.

The CDR3, as DNA: TGTGCCAGCAGCTTAGCCGTGGGTGAGCAGTTCTTC. Translating it yields CASSLAVGEQFF. The chain carries TRBV7-3 and TRBJ2-1; D remains ambiguous. The V end lost 2 bases, the J end lost 9 bases, and 8 bases lay between the germline ends. The length of the CDR3 is 12 residues. The germline V gene encodes CDR1 SGHTA and CDR2 FQGTGA.

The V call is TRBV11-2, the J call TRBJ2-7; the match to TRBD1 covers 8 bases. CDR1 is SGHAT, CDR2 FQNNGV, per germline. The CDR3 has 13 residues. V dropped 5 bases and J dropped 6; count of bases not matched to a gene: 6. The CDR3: CASSPDRGGEQYF. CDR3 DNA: TGTGCCAGCAGCCCAGACAGGGGCGGCGAGCAGTACTTC. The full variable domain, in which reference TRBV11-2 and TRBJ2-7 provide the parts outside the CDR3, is EAGVAQSPRYKIIEKRQSVAFWCNPISGHATLYWYQQILGQGPKLLIQFQNNGVVDDSQLPKDRFSAERLKGVDSTLKIQPAKLEDSAVYLCASSPDRGGEQYFGPGTRLTVT.

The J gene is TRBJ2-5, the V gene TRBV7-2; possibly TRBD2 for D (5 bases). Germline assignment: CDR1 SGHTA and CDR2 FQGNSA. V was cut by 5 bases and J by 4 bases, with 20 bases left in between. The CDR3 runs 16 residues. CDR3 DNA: TGTGCCAGCAGCCCTCCGTCGACCAAAGAGGGAGAGACCCAGTACTTC. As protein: CASSPPSTKEGETQYF.

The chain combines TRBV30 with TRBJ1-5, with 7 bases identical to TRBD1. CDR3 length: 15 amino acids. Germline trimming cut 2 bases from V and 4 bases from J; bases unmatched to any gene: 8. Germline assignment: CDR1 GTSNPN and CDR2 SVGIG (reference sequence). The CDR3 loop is CAWSLGGAGNQPQHF. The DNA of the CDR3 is TGTGCCTGGAGTTTAGGGGGCGCGGGAAATCAGCCCCAGCATTTT.

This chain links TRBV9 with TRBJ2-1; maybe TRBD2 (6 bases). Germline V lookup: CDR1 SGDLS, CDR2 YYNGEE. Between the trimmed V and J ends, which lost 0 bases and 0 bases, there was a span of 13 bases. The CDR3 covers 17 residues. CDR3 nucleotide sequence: TGTGCCAGCAGCGTAGAGTACGGGACTGACTCCTACAATGAGCAGTTCTTC. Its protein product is CASSVEYGTDSYNEQFF.

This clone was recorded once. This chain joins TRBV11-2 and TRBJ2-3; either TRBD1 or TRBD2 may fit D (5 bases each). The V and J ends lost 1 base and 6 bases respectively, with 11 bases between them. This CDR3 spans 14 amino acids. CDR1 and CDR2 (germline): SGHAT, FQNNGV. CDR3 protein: CASSLVGVVDTQYF. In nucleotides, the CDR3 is TGTGCCAGCAGCTTAGTGGGGGTTGTGGATACGCAGTATTTT.

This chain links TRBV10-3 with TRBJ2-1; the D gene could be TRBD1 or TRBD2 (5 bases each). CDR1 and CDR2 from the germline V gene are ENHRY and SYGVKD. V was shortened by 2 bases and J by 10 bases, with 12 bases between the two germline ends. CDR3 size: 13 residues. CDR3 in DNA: TGTGCCATCAGTGAGGGAACCGAGGGGGAGCAGTTCTTC. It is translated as CAISEGTEGEQFF.

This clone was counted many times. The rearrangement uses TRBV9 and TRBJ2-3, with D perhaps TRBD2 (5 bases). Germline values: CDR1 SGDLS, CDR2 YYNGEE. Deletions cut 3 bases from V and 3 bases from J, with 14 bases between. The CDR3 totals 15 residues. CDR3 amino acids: CASSALEGPTDTQYF. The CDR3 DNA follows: TGTGCCAGCAGCGCGTTAGAGGGCCCGACAGATACGCAGTATTTT.

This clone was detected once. The CDR3 DNA reads TGTGCCAGCAGCAGTAGCTCTGGGGCCAACGTCCTGACTTTC. The encoded protein is CASSSSSGANVLTF. The chain recombines TRBV21-1 with TRBJ2-6; the D call in the table, TRBD2, was not verified against the DNA. TRBV21-1 is tagged as a pseudogene. The CDR3 extends over 14 amino acids.

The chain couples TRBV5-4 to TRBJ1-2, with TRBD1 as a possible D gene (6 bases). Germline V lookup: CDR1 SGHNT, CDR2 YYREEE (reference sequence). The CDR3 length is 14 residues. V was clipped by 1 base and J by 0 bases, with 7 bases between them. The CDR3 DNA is TGTGCCAGCAGCTTGCCAGGGGCTAACTATGGCTACACCTTC. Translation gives CASSLPGANYGYTF. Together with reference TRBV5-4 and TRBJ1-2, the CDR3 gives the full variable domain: ETGVTQSPTHLIKTRGQQVTLRCSSQSGHNTVSWYQQALGQGPQFIFQYYREEENGRGNFPPRFSGLQFPNYSSELNVNALELDDSALYLCASSLPGANYGYTFGSGTRLTVV.

CDR3 region: CASSLAPRGRATGELFF. As DNA, the CDR3 is TGCGCCAGCAGCTTGGCCCCCAGGGGGCGCGCCACCGGGGAGCTGTTTTTT. The gene calls are TRBV5-1 and TRBJ2-2; 8 nucleotides match TRBD1. CDR1 and CDR2 from the germline V gene are SGHRS and YFSETQ. The CDR3 loop spans 17 amino acids. V gave up 0 bases and J gave up 4 bases; unmatched junction bases: 8.

The CDR3 sequence: CASSHAGMNTEAFF. The CDR3 coding sequence is TGCGCCAGCAGCCACGCAGGAATGAACACTGAAGCTTTCTTT. The chain combines TRBV4-1 with TRBJ1-1; D gene unclear. The germline gives CDR1 MGHRA, CDR2 YSYEKL. This CDR3 comprises 14 residues. The V end was cut by 3 bases, the J end by 0 bases, with 8 bases between.

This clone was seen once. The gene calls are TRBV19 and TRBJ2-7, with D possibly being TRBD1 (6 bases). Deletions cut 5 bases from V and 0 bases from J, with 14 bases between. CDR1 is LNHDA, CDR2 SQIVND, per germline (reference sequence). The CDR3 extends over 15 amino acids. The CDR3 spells CASSGGDPSSYEQYF. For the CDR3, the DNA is TGTGCCAGTAGTGGGGGCGACCCAAGCTCCTACGAGCAGTACTTC. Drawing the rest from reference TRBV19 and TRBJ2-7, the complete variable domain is DGGITQSPKYLFRKEGQNVTLSCEQNLNHDAMYWYRQDPGQGLRLIYYSQIVNDFQKGDIAEGYSVSREKKESFPLTVTSAQKNPTAFYLCASSGGDPSSYEQYFGPGTRLTVT.

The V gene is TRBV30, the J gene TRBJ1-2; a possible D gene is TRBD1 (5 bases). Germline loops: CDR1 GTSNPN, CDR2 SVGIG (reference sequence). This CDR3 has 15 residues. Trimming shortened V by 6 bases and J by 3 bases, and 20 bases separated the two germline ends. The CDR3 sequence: CACSDKGRNDYGYTF. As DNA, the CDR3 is TGTGCCTGTTCAGACAAGGGGCGGAACGACTATGGCTACACCTTC. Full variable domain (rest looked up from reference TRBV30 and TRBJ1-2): SQTIHQWPATLVQPVGSPLSLECTVEGTSNPNLYWYRQAAGRGLQLLFYSVGIGQISSEVPQNLSASRPQDRQFILSSKKLLLSDSGFYLCACSDKGRNDYGYTFGSGTRLTVV.

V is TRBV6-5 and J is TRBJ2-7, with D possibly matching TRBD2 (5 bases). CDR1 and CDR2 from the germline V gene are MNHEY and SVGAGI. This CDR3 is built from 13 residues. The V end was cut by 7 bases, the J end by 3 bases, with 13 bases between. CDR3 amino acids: CASTDGLFYEQYF. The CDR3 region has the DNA TGTGCCAGCACGGACGGACTGTTCTACGAGCAGTACTTC.

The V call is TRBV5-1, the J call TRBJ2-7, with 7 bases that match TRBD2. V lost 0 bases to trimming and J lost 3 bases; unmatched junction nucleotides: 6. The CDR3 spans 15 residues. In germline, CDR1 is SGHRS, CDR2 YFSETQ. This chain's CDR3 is CASSLDGLEGYEQYF. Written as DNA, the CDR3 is TGCGCCAGCAGCTTGGATGGACTAGAAGGCTACGAGCAGTACTTC.

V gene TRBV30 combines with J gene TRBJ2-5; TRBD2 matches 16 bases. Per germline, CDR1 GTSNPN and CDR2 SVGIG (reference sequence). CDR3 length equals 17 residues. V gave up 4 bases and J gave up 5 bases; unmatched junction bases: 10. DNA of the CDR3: TGTGCCTGGAAGGAGGGACTAGCGGGAGGGCCTGGGGAGACCCAGTACTTC. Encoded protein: CAWKEGLAGGPGETQYF.

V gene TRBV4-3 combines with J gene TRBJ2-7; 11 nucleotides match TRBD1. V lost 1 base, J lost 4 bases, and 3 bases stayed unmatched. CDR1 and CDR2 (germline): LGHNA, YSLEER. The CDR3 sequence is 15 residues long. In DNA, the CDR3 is TGCGCCAGCAGCCAAGCGGGACAGGGGGTTTACGAGCAGTACTTC. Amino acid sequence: CASSQAGQGVYEQYF.

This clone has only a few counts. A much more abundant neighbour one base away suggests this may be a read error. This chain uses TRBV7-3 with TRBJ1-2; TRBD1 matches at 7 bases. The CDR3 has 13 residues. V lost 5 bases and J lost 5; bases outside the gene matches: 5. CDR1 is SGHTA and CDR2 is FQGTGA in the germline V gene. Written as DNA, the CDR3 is TGTGCCAGCAGCCCCGGACAGGATTATGGCTACACCTTC. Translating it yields CASSPGQDYGYTF.

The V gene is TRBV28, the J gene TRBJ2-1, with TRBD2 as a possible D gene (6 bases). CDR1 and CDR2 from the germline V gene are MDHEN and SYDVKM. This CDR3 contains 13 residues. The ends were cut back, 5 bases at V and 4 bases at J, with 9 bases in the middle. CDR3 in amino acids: CASSVSGYNEQFF. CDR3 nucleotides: TGTGCCAGCAGTGTTAGCGGTTACAATGAGCAGTTCTTC.

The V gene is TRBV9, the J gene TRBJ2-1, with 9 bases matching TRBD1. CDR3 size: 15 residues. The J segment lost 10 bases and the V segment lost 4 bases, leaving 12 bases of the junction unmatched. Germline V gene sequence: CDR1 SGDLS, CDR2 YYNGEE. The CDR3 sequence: CASSRTGTGSGEQFF. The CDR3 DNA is TGTGCCAGCAGCAGGACCGGGACAGGGTCAGGGGAGCAGTTCTTC.

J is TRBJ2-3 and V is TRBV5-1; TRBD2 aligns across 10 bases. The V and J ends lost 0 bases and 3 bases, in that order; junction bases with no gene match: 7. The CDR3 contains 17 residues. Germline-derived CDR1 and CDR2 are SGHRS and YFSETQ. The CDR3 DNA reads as TGCGCCAGCAGCTTGGGGAGCGGGAGGGCCAGTACAGATACGCAGTATTTT. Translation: CASSLGSGRASTDTQYF.

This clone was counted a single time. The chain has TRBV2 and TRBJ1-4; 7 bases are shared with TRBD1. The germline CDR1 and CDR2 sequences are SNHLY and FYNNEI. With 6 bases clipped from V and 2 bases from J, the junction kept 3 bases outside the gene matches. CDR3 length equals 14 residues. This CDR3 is CASRGQNTNEKLFF. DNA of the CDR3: TGTGCCAGCAGGGGACAGAATACTAATGAAAAACTGTTTTTT.

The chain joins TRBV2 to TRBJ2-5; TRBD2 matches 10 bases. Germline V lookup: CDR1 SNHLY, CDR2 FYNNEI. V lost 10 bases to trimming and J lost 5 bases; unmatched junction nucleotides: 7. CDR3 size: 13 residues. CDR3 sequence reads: CATQREGRETQYF. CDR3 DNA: TGTGCCACCCAGCGGGAGGGCCGGGAGACCCAGTACTTC.

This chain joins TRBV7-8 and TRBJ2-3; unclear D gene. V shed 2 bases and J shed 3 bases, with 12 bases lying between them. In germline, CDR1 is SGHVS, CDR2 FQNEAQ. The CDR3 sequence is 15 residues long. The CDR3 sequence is CASSLKSPSTDTQYF. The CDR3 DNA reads TGTGCCAGCAGCTTAAAGTCACCCAGTACAGATACGCAGTATTTT.

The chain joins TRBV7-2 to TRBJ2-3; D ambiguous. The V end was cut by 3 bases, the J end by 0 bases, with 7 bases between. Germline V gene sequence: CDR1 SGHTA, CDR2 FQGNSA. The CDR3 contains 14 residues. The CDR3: CASSFGGSTDTQYF. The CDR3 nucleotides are TGTGCCAGCAGCTTTGGCGGCAGCACAGATACGCAGTATTTT.

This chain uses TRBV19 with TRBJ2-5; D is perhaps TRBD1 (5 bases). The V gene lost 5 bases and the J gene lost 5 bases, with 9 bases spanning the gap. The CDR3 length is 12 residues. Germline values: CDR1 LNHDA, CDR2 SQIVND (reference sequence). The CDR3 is CASSAGLETQYF. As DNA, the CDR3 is TGTGCCAGTAGTGCAGGGTTGGAGACCCAGTACTTC.